This TCR beta chain was sequenced during a study of early T cells in non-severe SARS-CoV-2 infection. Study-level background: Whole-blood bulk RNA, unsorted, was sequenced, and chains were unpaired.

In its sample, this clonotype was seen many times. Its antigen is undetermined. The study, taken as a whole, reports: VDJdb-based matching was biased toward anti-spike CD8 responses and missed private and CD4 specificities.

Individual cDNA molecules received unique molecular identifiers. TCRdb re-derived calls from the 5' RACE reads in MiXCR, one entry per CDR3 protein. The sample contains some 29,000 distinct CDR3 sequences, roughly 5.1% of which appear only once. The V end was cut by 2 bases, the J end by 1 base, with 12 bases between. The V gene's germline CDR1 is LNHNV and CDR2 YYDKDF (reference sequence). CDR3 length: 15 residues. The clonotype comes from an adult who was a healthcare worker with PCR-confirmed SARS-CoV-2 infection or an uninfected control (not recorded which). The sequenced sample consisted of whole blood. The chain recombines TRBV15 with TRBJ2-7, with TRBD2 as a possible D gene (5 bases). The CDR3 nucleotides read TGTGCCACCAGCAGATCCAAGGGCGGGTCCTACGAGCAGTACTTC. This encodes CATSRSKGGSYEQYF.